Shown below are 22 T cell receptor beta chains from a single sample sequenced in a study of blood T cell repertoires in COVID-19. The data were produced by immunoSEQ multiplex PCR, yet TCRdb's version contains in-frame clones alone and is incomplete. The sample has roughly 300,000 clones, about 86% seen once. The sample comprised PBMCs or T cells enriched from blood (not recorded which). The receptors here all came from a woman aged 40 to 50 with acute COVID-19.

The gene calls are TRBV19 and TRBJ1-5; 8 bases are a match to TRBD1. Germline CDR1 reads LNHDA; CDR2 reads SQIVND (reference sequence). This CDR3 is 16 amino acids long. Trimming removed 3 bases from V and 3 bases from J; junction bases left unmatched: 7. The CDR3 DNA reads TGTGCCAGTAGTATTCGTCGGACAGGGAACAATCAGCCCCAGCATTTT. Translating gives CASSIRRTGNNQPQHF.

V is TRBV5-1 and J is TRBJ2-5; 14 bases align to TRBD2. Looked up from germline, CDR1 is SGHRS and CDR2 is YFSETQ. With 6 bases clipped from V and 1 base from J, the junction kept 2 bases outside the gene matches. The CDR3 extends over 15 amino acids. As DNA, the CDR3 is TGCGCCAGCACGACTAGCGGGGGGGCCCAAGAGACCCAGTACTTC. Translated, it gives CASTTSGGAQETQYF.

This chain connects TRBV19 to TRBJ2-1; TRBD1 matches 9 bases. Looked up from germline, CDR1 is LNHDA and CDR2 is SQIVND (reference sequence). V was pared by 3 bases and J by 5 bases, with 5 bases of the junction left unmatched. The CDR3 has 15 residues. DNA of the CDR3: TGTGCCAGTAGTATTCACAGGGGGCTCAACAATGAGCAGTTCTTC. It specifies CASSIHRGLNNEQFF.

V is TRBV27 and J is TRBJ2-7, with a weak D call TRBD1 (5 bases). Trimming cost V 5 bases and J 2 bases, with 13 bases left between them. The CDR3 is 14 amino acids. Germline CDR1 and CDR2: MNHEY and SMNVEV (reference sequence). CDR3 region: CASSPDSHPYEQYF. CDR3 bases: TGTGCCAGCAGTCCCGACAGCCATCCCTACGAGCAGTACTTC.

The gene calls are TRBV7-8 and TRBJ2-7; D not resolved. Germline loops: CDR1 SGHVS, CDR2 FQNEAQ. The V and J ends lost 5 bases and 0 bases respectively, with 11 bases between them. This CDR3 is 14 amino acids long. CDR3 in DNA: TGTGCCAGCAGCGTGTCTCGAGACTCCTACGAGCAGTACTTC. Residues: CASSVSRDSYEQYF.

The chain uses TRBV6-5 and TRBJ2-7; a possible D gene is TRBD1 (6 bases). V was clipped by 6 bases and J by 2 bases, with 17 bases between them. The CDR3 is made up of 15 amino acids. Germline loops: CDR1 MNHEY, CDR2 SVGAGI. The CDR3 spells CASRAGTTLAYEQYF. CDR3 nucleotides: TGTGCCAGCAGGGCCGGGACAACCCTTGCCTACGAGCAGTACTTC.

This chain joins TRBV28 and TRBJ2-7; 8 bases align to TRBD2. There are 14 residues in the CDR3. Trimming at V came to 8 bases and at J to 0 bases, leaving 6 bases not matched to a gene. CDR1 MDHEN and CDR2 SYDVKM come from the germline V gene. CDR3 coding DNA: TGTGCCAGCCGTAAACTAGCGGCCTCCTACGAGCAGTACTTC. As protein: CASRKLAASYEQYF.

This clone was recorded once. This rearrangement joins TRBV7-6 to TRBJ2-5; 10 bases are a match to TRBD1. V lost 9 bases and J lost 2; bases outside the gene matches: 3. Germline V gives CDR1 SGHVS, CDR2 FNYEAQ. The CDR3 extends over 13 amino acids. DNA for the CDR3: TGTGCCAGGGTGGGACAGGGGCAAGAGACCCAGTACTTC. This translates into CARVGQGQETQYF.

The CDR3 is CASTAGETQYF. The CDR3 region has the DNA TGTGCCAGCACTGCAGGGGAGACCCAGTACTTC. This sequence joins TRBV7-2 and TRBJ2-5, with a possible D match to TRBD1 (5 bases). Between the trimmed V and J ends, which lost 7 bases and 5 bases, there was a span of 8 bases. The CDR3 runs 11 residues. Germline values: CDR1 SGHTA, CDR2 FQGNSA.

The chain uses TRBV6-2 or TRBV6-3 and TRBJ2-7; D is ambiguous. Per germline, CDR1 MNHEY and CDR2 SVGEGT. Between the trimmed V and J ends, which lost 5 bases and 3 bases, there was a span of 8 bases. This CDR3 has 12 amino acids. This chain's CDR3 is CASSRSYYEQYF. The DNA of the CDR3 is TGTGCCAGCAGTCGTTCTTACTACGAGCAGTACTTC.

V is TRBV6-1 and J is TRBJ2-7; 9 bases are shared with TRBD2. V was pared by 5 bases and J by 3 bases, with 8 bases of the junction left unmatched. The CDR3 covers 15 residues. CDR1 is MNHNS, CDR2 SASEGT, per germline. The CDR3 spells CASSPDSGRFYEQYF. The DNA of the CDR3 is TGTGCCAGCAGTCCCGACAGCGGGAGGTTCTACGAGCAGTACTTC.

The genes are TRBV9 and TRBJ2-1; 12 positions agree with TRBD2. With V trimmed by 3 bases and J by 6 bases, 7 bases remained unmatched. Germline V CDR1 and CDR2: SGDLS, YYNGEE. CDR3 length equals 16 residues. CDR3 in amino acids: CASSARLAGALNEQFF. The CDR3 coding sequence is TGTGCCAGCAGCGCCAGACTAGCGGGGGCCCTCAATGAGCAGTTCTTC.

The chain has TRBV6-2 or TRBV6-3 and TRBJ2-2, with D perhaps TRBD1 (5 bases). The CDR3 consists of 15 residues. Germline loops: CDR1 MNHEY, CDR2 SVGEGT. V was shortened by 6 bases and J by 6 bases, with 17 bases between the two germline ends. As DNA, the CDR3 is TGTGCCAGCAGCATAACGCAGGGTTGGCCCGGGGAGCTGTTTTTT. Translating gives CASSITQGWPGELFF.

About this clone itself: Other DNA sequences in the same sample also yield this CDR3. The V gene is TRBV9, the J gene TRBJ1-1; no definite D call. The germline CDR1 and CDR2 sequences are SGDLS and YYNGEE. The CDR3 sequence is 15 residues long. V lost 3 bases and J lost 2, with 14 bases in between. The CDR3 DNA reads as TGTGCCAGCAGCGCCCCAGGCAGCTTAAACACTGAAGCTTTCTTT. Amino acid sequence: CASSAPGSLNTEAFF. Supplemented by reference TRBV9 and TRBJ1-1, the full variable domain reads DSGVTQTPKHLITATGQRVTLRCSPRSGDLSVYWYQQSLDQGLQFLIQYYNGEERAKGNILERFSAQQFPDLHSELNLSSLELGDSALYFCASSAPGSLNTEAFFGQGTRLTVV.

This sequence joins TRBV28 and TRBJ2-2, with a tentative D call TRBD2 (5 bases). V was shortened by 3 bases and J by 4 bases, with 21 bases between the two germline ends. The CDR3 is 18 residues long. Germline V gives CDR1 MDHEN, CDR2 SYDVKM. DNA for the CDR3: TGTGCCAGCAGTTTGGCCTTGACGAGGGTAACAGCCACCGGGGAGCTGTTTTTT. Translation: CASSLALTRVTATGELFF.

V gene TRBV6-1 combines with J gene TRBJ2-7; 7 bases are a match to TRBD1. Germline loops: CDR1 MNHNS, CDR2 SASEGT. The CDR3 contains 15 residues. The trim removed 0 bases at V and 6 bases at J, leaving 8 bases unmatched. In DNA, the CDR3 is TGTGCCAGCAGTGAAGCGCCTGAGGGGGCGGGCGAGCAGTACTTC. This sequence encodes CASSEAPEGAGEQYF.

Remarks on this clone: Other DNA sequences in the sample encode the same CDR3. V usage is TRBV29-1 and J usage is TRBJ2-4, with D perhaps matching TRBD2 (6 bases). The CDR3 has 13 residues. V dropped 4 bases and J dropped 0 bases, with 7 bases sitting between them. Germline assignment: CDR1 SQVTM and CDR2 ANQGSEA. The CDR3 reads CSVGGLAKNIQYF. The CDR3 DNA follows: TGCAGCGTTGGGGGACTAGCCAAAAACATTCAGTACTTC.

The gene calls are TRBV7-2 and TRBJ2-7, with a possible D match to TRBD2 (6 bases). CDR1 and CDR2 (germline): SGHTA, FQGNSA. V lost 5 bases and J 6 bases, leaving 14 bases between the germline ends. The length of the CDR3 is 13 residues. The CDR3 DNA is TGTGCCAGCAGCCTTATTGGGGGGTTCGAGCAGTACTTC. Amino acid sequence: CASSLIGGFEQYF.

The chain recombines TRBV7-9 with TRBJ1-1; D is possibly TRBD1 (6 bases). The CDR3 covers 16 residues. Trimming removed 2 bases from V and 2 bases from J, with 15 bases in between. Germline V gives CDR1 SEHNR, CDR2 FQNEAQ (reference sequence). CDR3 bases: TGTGCCAGCAGCTTAATAGAGACGACAGGAAACACTGAAGCTTTCTTT. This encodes CASSLIETTGNTEAFF.

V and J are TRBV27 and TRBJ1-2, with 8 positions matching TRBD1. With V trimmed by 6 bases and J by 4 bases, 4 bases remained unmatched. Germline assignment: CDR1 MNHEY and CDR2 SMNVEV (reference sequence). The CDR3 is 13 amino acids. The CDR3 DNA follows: TGTGCCAGCAGAATGACAGGGGTCTATGGCTACACCTTC. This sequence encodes CASRMTGVYGYTF.

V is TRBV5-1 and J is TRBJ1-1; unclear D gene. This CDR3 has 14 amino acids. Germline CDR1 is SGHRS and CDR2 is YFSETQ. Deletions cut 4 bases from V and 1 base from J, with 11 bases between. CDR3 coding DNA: TGCGCCAGCAGCAGGGCCGCGGGGAACACTGAAGCTTTCTTT. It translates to CASSRAAGNTEAFF.

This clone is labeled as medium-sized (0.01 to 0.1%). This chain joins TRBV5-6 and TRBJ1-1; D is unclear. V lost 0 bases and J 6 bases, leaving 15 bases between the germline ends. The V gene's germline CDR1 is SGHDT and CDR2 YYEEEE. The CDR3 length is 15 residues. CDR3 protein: CASSLALYERAEAFF. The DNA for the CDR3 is TGTGCCAGCAGCTTGGCGTTGTATGAGCGCGCTGAAGCTTTCTTT.